This T cell receptor (beta chain) was obtained from a study of post-analysis software for immune sequencing data. Notes on the study in general: Controls showed significantly higher normalized Chao1 diversity than did multiple sclerosis patients. Five TRBV segments occurring more often in patients than controls included TRBV5-6, TRBV5-1 and TRBV20-1.

A note on this clonotype: Its antigen is undetermined.

Trimming pared 6 bases from V and 1 base from J, leaving 10 bases between. This CDR3 has 13 amino acids. Germline lookup yields CDR1 SQVTM and CDR2 ANQGSEA. Unique-molecular-identifier-tagged TCR beta cDNA libraries were used. TCRdb ran MiXCR on the PCR reads and lists one entry per CDR3 protein. The table includes some 890,000 distinct CDR3 sequences, roughly 50% detected once. This clonotype was sampled from a girl aged 10 to 17 with multiple sclerosis. The specimen sequenced was blood. The genes are TRBV29-1 and TRBJ1-5; D gene unclear. The CDR3 here is CSVNMGSNQPQHF. CDR3 sequence (DNA): TGCAGCGTGAATATGGGAAGCAATCAGCCCCAGCATTTT.